Described below is a single TCR beta chain sequence and its context. Its specificity is unknown. This CDR3 has 13 amino acids. The germline V gene encodes CDR1 SGDLS and CDR2 YYNGEE. V lost 0 bases to trimming and J lost 8 bases, with 11 bases between them. The data derive from a study of cytomegalovirus exposure and HLA in healthy donors. The study's findings and limits: TCR beta V- and J-gene trimming, according to a later analysis, was linked to a missense DCLRE1C variant. Presence/absence analyses took donor sequencing depth as roughly uniform.

PCR employed 60 Vbeta and 13 Jbeta primers. In the authors' methods: In a later analysis, the count reached about 80 million unique TCR beta chains, with 10 million to 14 million shared. The data were produced by immunoSEQ multiplex PCR, yet TCRdb's version contains in-frame clones alone and is incomplete. V and J calls and clone size follow that table, whereas D and trimming were derived from the DNA. This table has more than 150,000 clones, 80% appearing once. While unrecorded immune exposures were likely, the donors were nominally healthy when sampled. This clonotype was obtained from a girl aged 5-17 years in good health and CMV-seropositive. V usage is TRBV9 and J usage is TRBJ1-2; maybe TRBD1 (5 bases). The sample was PBMCs. This chain's CDR3 is CASSVADSLGYTF. Here the CDR3 DNA reads TGTGCCAGCAGCGTAGCAGACAGCCTAGGCTACACCTTC.